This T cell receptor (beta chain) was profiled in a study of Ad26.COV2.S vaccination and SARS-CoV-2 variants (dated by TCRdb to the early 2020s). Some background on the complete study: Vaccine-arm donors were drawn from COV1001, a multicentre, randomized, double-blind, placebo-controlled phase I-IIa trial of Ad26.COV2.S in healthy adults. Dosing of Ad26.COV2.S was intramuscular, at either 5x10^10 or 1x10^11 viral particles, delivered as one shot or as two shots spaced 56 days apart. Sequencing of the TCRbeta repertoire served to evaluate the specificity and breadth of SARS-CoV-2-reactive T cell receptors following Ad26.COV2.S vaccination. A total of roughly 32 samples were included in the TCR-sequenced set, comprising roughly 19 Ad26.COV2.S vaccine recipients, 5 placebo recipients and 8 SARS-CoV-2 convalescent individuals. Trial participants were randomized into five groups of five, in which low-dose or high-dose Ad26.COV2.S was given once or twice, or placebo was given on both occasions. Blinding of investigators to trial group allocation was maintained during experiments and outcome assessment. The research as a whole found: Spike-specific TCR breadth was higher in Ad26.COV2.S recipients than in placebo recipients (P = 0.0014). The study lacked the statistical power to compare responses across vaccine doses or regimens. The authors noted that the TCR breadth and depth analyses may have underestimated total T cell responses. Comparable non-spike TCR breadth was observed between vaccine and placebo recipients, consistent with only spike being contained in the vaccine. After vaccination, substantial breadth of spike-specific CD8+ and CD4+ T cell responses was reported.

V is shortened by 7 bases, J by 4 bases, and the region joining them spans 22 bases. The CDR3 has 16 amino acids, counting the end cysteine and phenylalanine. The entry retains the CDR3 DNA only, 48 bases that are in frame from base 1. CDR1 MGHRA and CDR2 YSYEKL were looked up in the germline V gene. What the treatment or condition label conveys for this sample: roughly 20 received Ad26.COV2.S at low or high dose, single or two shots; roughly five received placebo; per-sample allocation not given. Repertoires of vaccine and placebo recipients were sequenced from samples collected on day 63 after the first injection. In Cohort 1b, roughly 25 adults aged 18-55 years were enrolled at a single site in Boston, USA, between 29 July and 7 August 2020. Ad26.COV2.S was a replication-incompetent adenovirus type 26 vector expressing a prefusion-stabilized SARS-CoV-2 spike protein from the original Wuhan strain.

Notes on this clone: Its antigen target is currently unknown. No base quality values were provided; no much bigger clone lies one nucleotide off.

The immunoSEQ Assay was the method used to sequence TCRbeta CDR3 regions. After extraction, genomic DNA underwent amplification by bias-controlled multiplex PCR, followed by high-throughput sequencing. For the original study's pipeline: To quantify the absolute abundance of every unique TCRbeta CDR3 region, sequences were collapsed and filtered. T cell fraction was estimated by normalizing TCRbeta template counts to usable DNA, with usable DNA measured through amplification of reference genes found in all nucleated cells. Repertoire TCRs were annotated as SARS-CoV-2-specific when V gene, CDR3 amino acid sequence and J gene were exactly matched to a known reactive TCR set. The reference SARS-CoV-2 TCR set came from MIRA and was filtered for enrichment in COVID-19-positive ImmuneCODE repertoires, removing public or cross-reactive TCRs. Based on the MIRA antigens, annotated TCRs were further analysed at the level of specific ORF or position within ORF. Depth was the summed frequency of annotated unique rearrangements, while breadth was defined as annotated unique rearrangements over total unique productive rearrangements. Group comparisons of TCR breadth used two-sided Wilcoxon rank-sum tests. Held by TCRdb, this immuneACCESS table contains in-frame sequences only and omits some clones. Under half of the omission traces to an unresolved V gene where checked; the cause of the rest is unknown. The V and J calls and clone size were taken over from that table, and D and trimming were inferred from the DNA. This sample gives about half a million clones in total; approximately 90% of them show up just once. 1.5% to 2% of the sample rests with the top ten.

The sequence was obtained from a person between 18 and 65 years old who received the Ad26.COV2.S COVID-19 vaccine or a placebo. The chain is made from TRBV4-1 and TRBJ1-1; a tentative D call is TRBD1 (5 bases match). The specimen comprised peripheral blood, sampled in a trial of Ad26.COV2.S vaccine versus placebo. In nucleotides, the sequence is TGCGCCAGCAATCCCCAACATATAGGTGGGGGCACTGAAGCTTTCTTT. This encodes CASNPQHIGGGTEAFF.